The entry below gives a single T cell receptor (beta chain) sequence along with its context. A constant-region primer primed TCR beta cDNA synthesis from 400 to 600 ng of total RNA. ARM-PCR was slightly modified, and three nested multiplex PCR rounds with it gave rise to the TCR beta libraries. In the first two PCR rounds, TRBV1-TRBV30 forward primers were paired with a C-beta reverse primer, and each round lasted about 10 cycles. TCRdb re-analysed the multiplex PCR reads in MiXCR, keeping a single row per CDR3 protein. The table includes 310,000 or so distinct CDR3 sequences, about three fifths detected once. Germline DNA was extracted too, while blood RNA derived from unsorted whole blood. The data originate from a study of tumor-infiltrating lymphocytes in primary liver carcinoma. About the study: Patients included men and women of 30 to 69 years.

Trimming pared 6 bases from V and 6 bases from J, leaving 12 bases between. This CDR3 comprises 12 residues. The germline gives CDR1 MNHEY, CDR2 SVGAGI. The receptor was isolated from a woman aged 25 to 39 with primary liver carcinoma and hepatitis B virus infection. Material: peripheral blood. V and J are TRBV6-5 and TRBJ2-7; D perhaps matches TRBD1 (6 bases). The CDR3 nucleotides are TGTGCCAGCAGCGCACAGGGTAGCGAGCAGTACTTC. Encoded protein: CASSAQGSEQYF.